This T cell receptor (beta chain) was identified in a study of T cell repertoires in cytomegalovirus infection. Whole-study results and caveats: Using cumulative public TCR beta family frequency, the authors identified those who carried CMV together with the relevant HLA. The ex vivo response was dominated by HLA-C-restricted CMV-specific TCR beta clonotypes.

TCRdb called the reads again in MiXCR, with one record for every CDR3 protein. The data contain about 130,000 distinct CDR3 sequences, more than 30% of them seen just once; the ten biggest clones take up approximately 59%. V lost 5 bases and J 7 bases, leaving 23 bases between the germline ends. Germline CDR1 is LNHDA and CDR2 is SQIVND (reference sequence). The CDR3 spans 16 residues. This clonotype was counted between two and nine times. As yet, its antigen is unknown. The source of this sequence is a human donor in good health (CMV status not recorded). Some clones in this sample may be carry-over from other donors' samples. V usage is TRBV19 and J usage is TRBJ1-1; TRBD1 is a possible D gene (5 bases). Specimen: CD8+ T cells from cultured PBMCs, collected from culture after CMV antigen stimulation. The DNA for the CDR3 is TGTGCCAGTAGTCCCGGGCCGACAGAAGTGGTCGGTGAAGCTTTCTTT. It codes for CASSPGPTEVVGEAFF.